The TCR beta chain under discussion was sequenced for a study of PD-1 blockade in classical Hodgkin lymphoma. As for the study in general: On a schedule of every 2 weeks, patients received nivolumab 3 mg/kg intravenously.

The method was immunoSEQ multiplex PCR; TCRdb's version includes in-frame clones alone and lacks a portion of them. The sample holds over 7,000 clones, around 77% seen once. The germline V and J ends were trimmed by 5 bases and 6 bases, with 13 bases remaining between them. Looked up from germline, CDR1 is SGHNT and CDR2 is YYREEE (reference sequence). The CDR3 length is 13 residues. After autologous stem cell transplantation all patients relapsed, and prior brentuximab vedotin exposure differed between cohorts. The CD4+ T cells used were purified from thawed PBMCs through magnetic negative selection.

This sample comprised CD4+ T cells from blood, obtained at baseline. The chain links TRBV5-4 to TRBJ2-3; D is ambiguous. This receptor was taken from a human donor with classical Hodgkin lymphoma. The CDR3 sequence: CASRGPTSDTQYF. CDR3 coding DNA: TGTGCCAGCAGAGGCCCTACCTCGGATACGCAGTATTTT.